The T cell receptor (beta chain) described here comes from a study of T cell clones after liver transplantation. Across the study: Apart from three HCV-positive recipients, transplants were for non-autoimmune, non-viral reasons. Tolerance: complete withdrawal held at least one year, liver enzymes staying within twice normal. Study-level findings and limits: Graft donor-reactive T cells may have migrated into the graft rather than being deleted. A larger donor-reactive than third-party decline suggested partial antigen-specific deletion.

Germline V gene lookup returns CDR1 MDHEN and CDR2 SYDVKM. This CDR3 contains 15 residues. As for this clone: Its antigen is not identified. One end of the junction fails to match germline, which may point to a read error.

The repertoire was sequenced with immunoSEQ multiplex PCR; TCRdb's copy has only in-frame clones and lacks some. Seen here are tens of thousands of clones, roughly 85% observed once, and the top ten hold 0.45% to 0.55%. Specimen: CD4+ T cells from blood, collected roughly 3.5 years after liver transplant. The rearrangement links TRBV28 to TRBJ1-2, with no clear D. The clonotype originates from a human patient who received a liver transplant. A subset of T cells may come from the graft donor. CDR3 amino acids: CASSLVNPLDGRTHF. CDR3 nucleotide sequence: TGTGCCAGCAGTTTAGTAAATCCTCTCGACGGACGGACTCACTTC.